This record concerns one T cell receptor beta chain sequence. The antigen remains undetermined. This sample stems from a study of cytomegalovirus exposure and HLA in healthy donors. CDR1 and CDR2 (germline): SGHVS, FQNEAQ. V lost 5 bases, J lost 8 bases, and 12 bases stayed unmatched. CDR3 length: 16 residues. Notes on the study in general: The HLA-A and HLA-B alleles of most subjects were reportedly predicted accurately from TCR beta sequences.

PCR employed 60 Vbeta and 13 Jbeta primers. Assay used: immunoSEQ multiplex PCR; TCRdb lists only in-frame clones, some missing. The table records 150,000 to 200,000 clones, roughly 75% of them present only once. V and J are TRBV7-8 and TRBJ2-1, with TRBD1 matching 10 bases. The sample comprised PBMCs. This TCR was recovered from a middle-aged woman in good health and CMV-seropositive. The CDR3 protein is CASSRNDRGRRDEQFF. CDR3 nucleotides: TGTGCCAGCAGCCGAAATGACAGGGGGCGCAGGGATGAGCAGTTCTTC.